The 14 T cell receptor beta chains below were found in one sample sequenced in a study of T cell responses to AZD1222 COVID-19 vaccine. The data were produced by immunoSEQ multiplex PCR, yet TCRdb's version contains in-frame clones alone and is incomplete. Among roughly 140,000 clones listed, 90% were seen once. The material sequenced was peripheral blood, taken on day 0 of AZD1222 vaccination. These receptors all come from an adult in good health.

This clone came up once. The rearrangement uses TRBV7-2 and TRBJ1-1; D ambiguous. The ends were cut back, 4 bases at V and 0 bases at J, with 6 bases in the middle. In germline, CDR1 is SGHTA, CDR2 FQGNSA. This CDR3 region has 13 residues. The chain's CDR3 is CASSYTLNTEAFF. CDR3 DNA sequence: TGTGCCAGCAGCTATACACTGAACACTGAAGCTTTCTTT.

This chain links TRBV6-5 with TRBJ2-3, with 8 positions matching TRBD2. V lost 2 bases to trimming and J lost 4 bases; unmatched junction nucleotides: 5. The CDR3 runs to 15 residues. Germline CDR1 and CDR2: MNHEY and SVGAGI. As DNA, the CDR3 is TGTGCCAGCAGTTACAGCGGGAGCGTCCCAGATACGCAGTATTTT. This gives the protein CASSYSGSVPDTQYF.

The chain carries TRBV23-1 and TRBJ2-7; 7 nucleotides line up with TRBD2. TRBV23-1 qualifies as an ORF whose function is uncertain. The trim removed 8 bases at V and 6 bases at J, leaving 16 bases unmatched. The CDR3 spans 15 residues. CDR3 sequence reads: CASWGGSQGASEQYF. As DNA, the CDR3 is TGCGCCAGCTGGGGCGGGAGTCAGGGTGCTTCCGAGCAGTACTTC.

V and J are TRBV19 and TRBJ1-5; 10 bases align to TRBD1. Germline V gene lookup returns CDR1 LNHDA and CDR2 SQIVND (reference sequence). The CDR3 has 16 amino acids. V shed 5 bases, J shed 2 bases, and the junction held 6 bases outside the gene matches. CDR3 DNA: TGTGCCAGTAGTCCTGACAGGGGGCGCGGCAATCAGCCCCAGCATTTT. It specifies CASSPDRGRGNQPQHF.

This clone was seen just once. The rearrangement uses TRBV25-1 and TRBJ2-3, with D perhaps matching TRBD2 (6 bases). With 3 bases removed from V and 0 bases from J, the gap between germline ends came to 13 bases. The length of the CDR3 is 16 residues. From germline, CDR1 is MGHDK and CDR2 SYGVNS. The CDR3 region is CASSDDTSGSTDTQYF. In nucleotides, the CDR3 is TGTGCCAGCAGTGATGATACGAGCGGGAGCACAGATACGCAGTATTTT.

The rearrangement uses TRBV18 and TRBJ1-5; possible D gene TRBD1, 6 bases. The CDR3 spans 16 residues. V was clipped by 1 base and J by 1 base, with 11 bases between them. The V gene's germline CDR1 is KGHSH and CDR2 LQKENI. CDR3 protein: CASSPQDRLSNQPQHF. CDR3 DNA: TGTGCCAGCTCACCACAAGACAGGCTGAGCAATCAGCCCCAGCATTTT.

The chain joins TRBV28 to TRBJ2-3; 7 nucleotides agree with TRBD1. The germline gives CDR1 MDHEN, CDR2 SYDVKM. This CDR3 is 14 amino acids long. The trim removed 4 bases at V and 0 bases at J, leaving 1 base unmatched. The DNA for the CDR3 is TGTGCCAGCAGTTGGACAGGAAGCACAGATACGCAGTATTTT. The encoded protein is CASSWTGSTDTQYF.

Written as DNA, the CDR3 is TGTGCCAGTAGTCCCAGGCAGGGACGTGTCGGCTACACCTTC. Protein sequence: CASSPRQGRVGYTF. The rearrangement joins TRBV19 to TRBJ1-2; D is perhaps TRBD1 (5 bases). The CDR3 is made up of 14 amino acids. V was pared by 5 bases and J by 8 bases, with 18 bases between. Germline CDR1 and CDR2: LNHDA and SQIVND (reference sequence).

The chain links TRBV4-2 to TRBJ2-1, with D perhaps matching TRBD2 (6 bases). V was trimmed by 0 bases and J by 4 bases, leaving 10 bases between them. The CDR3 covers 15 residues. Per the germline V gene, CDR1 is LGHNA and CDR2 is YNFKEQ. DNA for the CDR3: TGTGCCAGCAGCCAAGAAGTAGCGGTGTACAATGAGCAGTTCTTC. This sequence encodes CASSQEVAVYNEQFF.

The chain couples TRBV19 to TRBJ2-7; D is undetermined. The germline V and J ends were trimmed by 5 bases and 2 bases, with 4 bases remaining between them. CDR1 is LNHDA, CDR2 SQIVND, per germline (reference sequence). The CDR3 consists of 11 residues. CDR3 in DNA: TGTGCCAGTAGTTCAACCTACGAGCAGTACTTC. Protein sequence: CASSSTYEQYF.

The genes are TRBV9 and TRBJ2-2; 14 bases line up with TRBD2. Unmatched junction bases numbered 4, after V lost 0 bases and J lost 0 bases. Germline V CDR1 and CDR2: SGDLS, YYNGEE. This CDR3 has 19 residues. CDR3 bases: TGTGCCAGCAGCGTAGTTGGACTAGCGGGAGGCCCGAACACCGGGGAGCTGTTTTTT. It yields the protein CASSVVGLAGGPNTGELFF.

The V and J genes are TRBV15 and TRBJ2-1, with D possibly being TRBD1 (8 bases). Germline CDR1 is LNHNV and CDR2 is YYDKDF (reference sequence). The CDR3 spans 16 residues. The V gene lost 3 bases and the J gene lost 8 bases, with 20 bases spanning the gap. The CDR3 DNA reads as TGTGCCACCAGCAGTGACGACCGACAGGGGAGGGATGAGCAGTTCTTC. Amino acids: CATSSDDRQGRDEQFF.

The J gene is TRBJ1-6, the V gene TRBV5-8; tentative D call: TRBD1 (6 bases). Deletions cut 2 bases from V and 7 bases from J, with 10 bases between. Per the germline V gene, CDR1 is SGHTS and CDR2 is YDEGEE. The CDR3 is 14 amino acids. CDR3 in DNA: TGTGCCAGCAGCTTTTCAGGGGTGAATTCACCCCTCCACTTT. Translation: CASSFSGVNSPLHF.

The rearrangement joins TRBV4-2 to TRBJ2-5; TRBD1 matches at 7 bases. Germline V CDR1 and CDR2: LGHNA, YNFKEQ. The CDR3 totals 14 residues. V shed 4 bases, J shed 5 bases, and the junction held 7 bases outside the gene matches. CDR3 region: CASSPGGQPETQYF. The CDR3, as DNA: TGTGCCAGCAGCCCAGGGGGACAGCCGGAGACCCAGTACTTC.